This record covers a single T cell receptor beta chain. Its target is unknown. This record belongs to a study of radiotherapy plus CTLA-4 blockade in lung cancer. Broader study findings: Interferon-beta and early blood T cell clone dynamics reportedly predicted response best. Tumor-origin TCR clones grew in blood after radiotherapy plus ipilimumab.

Method: immunoSEQ multiplex PCR; TCRdb's copy keeps in-frame clones and lacks some. This table has tens of thousands of clones, around 77% appearing once. Trimming took off 0 bases at V and 2 bases at J, with 8 bases between the two ends. Germline assignment: CDR1 MGHRA and CDR2 YSYEKL. The CDR3 covers 16 residues. The input for sequencing was peripheral blood, taken from a patient treated with radiotherapy plus ipilimumab. This rearrangement joins TRBV4-1 to TRBJ2-6; D perhaps matches TRBD2 (6 bases). The source of this sequence is a human donor with non-small cell lung cancer whose response to radiotherapy plus ipilimumab could not be evaluated. DNA of the CDR3: TGCGCCAGCAGCCAAGAGTGGGGGGCTGGGGCCAACGTCCTGACTTTC. Translation: CASSQEWGAGANVLTF.